This is a list of T cell receptor beta chains from one sample in a study of brain T cells in children with intractable seizures. Profiled with immunoSEQ multiplex PCR; TCRdb holds only in-frame clones, not every one. In the table there are about 350,000 clones, about 94% of which are singletons. This sample comprised peripheral blood, obtained 4 to 6 months after surgery. These receptors originate from a boy in the first two years of life with tuberous sclerosis and intractable seizures. Each CDR3 is given with its conserved first and last residue. The D gene is left open where the match is weak. Size is stated for part of the rows, as once, few or many counts, or as a class when the clone is expanded.

abundance	d_gene	v_gene	j_gene	CDR3aa	CDR3nt
NA	TRBD1	TRBV19	TRBJ1-5	CASTWDRVGVQPQHF	TGTGCCAGTACCTGGGACAGGGTCGGTGTTCAGCCCCAGCATTTT
NA	TRBD1	TRBV6-5	TRBJ2-7	CASSSGGQGDRYEQYF	TGTGCCAGCAGTTCCGGGGGACAGGGAGACAGATACGAGCAGTACTTC
NA	NA	TRBV19	TRBJ2-1	CASSIFRGKYNEQFF	TGTGCCAGTAGTATATTCCGGGGGAAATACAATGAGCAGTTCTTC
NA	NA	TRBV15	TRBJ1-1	CATSSRDRRRNTEAFF	TGTGCCACCAGCAGCCGGGACCGTCGCAGAAACACTGAAGCTTTCTTT
NA	NA	TRBV12-2	TRBJ1-2	CASRPHTTLPSDRAGYYGYTF	TGTGCAAGTCGCCCCCACACGACCCTCCCTTCGGACAGGGCCGGGTACTATGGCTACACCTTC
once	NA	TRBV5-1	TRBJ2-6	CASSFGGVASGANVLTF	TGCGCCAGCAGCTTCGGAGGAGTCGCCTCTGGGGCCAACGTCCTGACTTTC
NA	NA	TRBV19	TRBJ2-7	CASSIEGYEQYF	TGTGCCAGTAGTATTGAGGGTTACGAGCAGTACTTC
NA	TRBD2	TRBV6-1	TRBJ2-3	CASSEDRAGPDTQYF	TGTGCCAGCAGTGAGGACCGAGCGGGGCCAGATACGCAGTATTTT
NA	NA	TRBV5-5	TRBJ2-1	CASTLINNEQFF	TGTGCCAGCACCCTTATAAACAATGAGCAGTTCTTC
NA	NA	TRBV30	TRBJ2-7	CAWSPRNNYYEQYF	TGTGCCTGGAGTCCCAGAAATAATTACTACGAGCAGTACTTC
NA	NA	TRBV7-2	TRBJ2-5	CASSLLGGPQETQYF	TGTGCCAGCAGCTTACTGGGGGGGCCGCAAGAGACCCAGTACTTC
NA	TRBD2	TRBV11-2	TRBJ2-7	CASSHRLAGVPYEQYF	TGTGCCAGCAGCCATCGACTAGCGGGAGTACCCTACGAGCAGTACTTC
NA	TRBD1	TRBV5-1	TRBJ2-2	CASSSWDRNTGELFF	TGCGCCAGCAGCTCATGGGACAGGAACACCGGGGAGCTGTTTTTT
NA	NA	TRBV2	TRBJ2-5	CASSEASAYQETQYF	TGTGCCAGCAGTGAAGCTTCAGCGTACCAAGAGACCCAGTACTTC
NA	NA	TRBV6-2/TRBV6-3	TRBJ2-1	CASSKQASSYNEQFF	TGTGCCAGCAGTAAACAGGCCAGCTCCTACAATGAGCAGTTCTTC
NA	NA	TRBV5-1	TRBJ2-2	CASSSFVGVNTGELFF	TGCGCCAGCAGTTCCTTTGTCGGCGTTAACACCGGGGAGCTGTTTTTT
NA	NA	TRBV7-9	TRBJ2-7	CASSVSYEQYF	TGTGCCAGCAGCGTATCCTACGAGCAGTACTTC
NA	TRBD2	TRBV7-8	TRBJ2-3	CASSLETSGLTDTQYF	TGTGCCAGCAGCTTAGAGACTAGCGGACTCACAGATACGCAGTATTTT
NA	NA	TRBV12-3/TRBV12-4	TRBJ1-6	CASSFLGGSPLHF	TGTGCCAGCAGTTTCTTGGGGGGATCACCCCTCCACTTT
NA	NA	TRBV24-1	TRBJ2-3	CATSLGEATDTQYF	TGTGCCACCAGTTTGGGGGAGGCCACAGATACGCAGTATTTT
NA	TRBD1	TRBV18	TRBJ1-2	CASSLQGASPTYTF	TGTGCCAGCTCACTACAGGGGGCCTCGCCAACCTACACCTTC
NA	NA	TRBV29-1	TRBJ2-1	CSVESEDTQFF	TGCAGCGTTGAGTCAGAGGACACCCAGTTCTTC
NA	NA	TRBV24-1	TRBJ1-1	CATSDNGRNTEAFF	TGTGCCACCAGTGATAACGGGAGAAACACTGAAGCTTTCTTT
NA	TRBD1	TRBV20-1	TRBJ2-7	CSASPTGQGTEQYF	TGCAGTGCTAGTCCTACGGGACAGGGGACCGAGCAGTACTTC
NA	NA	TRBV5-4	TRBJ1-1	CASSLDRNKAFF	TGTGCCAGCAGCCTAGACAGGAATAAAGCTTTCTTT
NA	NA	TRBV7-9	TRBJ2-5	CASSQEVRGETQYF	TGTGCCAGCAGCCAAGAGGTCCGCGGGGAGACCCAGTACTTC